This TCR beta chain was recovered during a study of blood T cell repertoires in COVID-19. This clone was recorded once. The germline gives CDR1 SNHLY, CDR2 FYNNEI. The V gene lost 2 bases and the J gene lost 6 bases, with 5 bases spanning the gap. There are 11 residues in the CDR3. TCRdb keeps only in-frame clones here, not all; method: immunoSEQ multiplex PCR. Among 15,000 to 17,000 clones listed, 80% to 90% were seen once. The origin of this receptor is a man between 65 and 85 years old in a cohort sampled during active COVID-19. Source material: peripheral blood. V usage is TRBV2 and J usage is TRBJ2-7; no clear D. In DNA form, the CDR3 reads TGTGCCAGCAGTGAACACGGCGAGCAGTACTTC. Its protein is CASSEHGEQYF.